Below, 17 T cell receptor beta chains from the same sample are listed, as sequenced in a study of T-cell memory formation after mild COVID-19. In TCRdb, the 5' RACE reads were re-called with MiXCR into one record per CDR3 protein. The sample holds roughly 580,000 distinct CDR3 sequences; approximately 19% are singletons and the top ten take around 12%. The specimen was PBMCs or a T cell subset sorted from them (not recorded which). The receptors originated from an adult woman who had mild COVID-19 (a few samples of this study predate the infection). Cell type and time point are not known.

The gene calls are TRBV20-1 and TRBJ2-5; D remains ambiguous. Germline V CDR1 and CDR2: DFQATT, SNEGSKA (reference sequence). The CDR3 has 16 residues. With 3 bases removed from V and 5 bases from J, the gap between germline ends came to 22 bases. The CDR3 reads CSASDPVPLHRETQYF. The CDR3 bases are TGCAGTGCTAGTGATCCCGTCCCCCTACATCGTGAGACCCAGTACTTC.

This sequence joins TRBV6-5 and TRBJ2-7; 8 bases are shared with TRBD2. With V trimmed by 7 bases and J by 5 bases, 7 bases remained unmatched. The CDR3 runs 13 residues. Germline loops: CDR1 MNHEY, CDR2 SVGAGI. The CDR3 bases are TGTGCCAGCACCGAGACTAGCGCCCACGAGCAGTACTTC. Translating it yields CASTETSAHEQYF.

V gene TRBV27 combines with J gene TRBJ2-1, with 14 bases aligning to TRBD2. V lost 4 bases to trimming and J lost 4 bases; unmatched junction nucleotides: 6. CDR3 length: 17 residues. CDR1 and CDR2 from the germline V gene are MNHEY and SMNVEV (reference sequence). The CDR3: CASSSIRLAGGYNEQFF. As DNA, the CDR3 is TGTGCCAGCAGTTCTATCAGACTAGCGGGGGGGTACAATGAGCAGTTCTTC.

The CDR3 loop is CASSQARYNEQFF. The CDR3 DNA is TGTGCCAGCAGCCAAGCCCGCTACAATGAGCAGTTCTTC. This chain uses TRBV7-9 with TRBJ2-1; D is ambiguous. The CDR3 totals 13 residues. Germline values: CDR1 SEHNR, CDR2 FQNEAQ (reference sequence). Trimming left V 5 bases short and J 3 bases short, with 8 bases between. Full variable domain (outside the CDR3, taken from reference TRBV7-9 and TRBJ2-1): DTGVSQNPRHKITKRGQNVTFRCDPISEHNRLYWYRQTLGQGPEFLTYFQNEAQLEKSRLLSDRFSAERPKGSFSTLEIQRTEQGDSAMYLCASSQARYNEQFFGPGTRLTVL.

CDR3 region: CASSPFFGAEGETQYF. The DNA for the CDR3 is TGTGCCAGCAGTCCCTTCTTCGGTGCGGAGGGAGAGACCCAGTACTTC. The chain combines TRBV7-9 with TRBJ2-5, with D perhaps TRBD2 (6 bases). CDR3 length: 16 amino acids. Trimming cost V 6 bases and J 4 bases, with 21 bases left between them. Germline CDR1 SEHNR, CDR2 FQNEAQ (reference sequence).

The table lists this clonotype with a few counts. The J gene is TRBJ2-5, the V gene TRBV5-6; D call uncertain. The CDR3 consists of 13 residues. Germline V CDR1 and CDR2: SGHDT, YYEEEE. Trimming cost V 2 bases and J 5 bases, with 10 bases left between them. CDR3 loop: CASSFKGAETQYF. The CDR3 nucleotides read TGTGCCAGCAGCTTCAAGGGCGCGGAGACCCAGTACTTC.

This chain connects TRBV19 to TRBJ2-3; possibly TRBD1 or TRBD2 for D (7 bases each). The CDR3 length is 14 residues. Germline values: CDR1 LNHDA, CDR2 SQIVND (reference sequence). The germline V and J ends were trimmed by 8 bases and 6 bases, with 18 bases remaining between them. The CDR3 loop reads CASSTRQGGDTQYF. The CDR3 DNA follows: TGTGCCAGTTCCACACGGCAGGGGGGGGATACGCAGTATTTT.

The CDR3: CASGEGSSGANVLTF. As DNA, the CDR3 is TGTGCCTCGGGGGAGGGAAGCTCTGGGGCCAACGTCCTGACTTTC. The chain carries TRBV19 and TRBJ2-6, with 7 bases that match TRBD2. Per the germline V gene, CDR1 is LNHDA and CDR2 is SQIVND (reference sequence). The CDR3 spans 15 residues. With 11 bases clipped from V and 0 bases from J, the junction kept 7 bases outside the gene matches. The full variable domain, with the rest looked up from reference TRBV19 and TRBJ2-6, is DGGITQSPKYLFRKEGQNVTLSCEQNLNHDAMYWYRQDPGQGLRLIYYSQIVNDFQKGDIAEGYSVSREKKESFPLTVTSAQKNPTAFYLCASGEGSSGANVLTFGAGSRLTVL.

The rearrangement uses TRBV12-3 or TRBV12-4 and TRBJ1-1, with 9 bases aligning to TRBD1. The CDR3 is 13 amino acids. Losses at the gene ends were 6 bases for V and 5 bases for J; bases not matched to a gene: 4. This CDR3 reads CASRTQGATEAFF. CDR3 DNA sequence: TGTGCCAGCAGAACACAGGGGGCTACTGAAGCTTTCTTT.

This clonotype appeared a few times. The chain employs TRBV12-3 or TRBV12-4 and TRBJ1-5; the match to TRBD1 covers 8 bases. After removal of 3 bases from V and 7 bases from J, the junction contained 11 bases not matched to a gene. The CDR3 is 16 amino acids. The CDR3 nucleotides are TGTGCCAGCAGTTTTACCGGTCAGGGGGCCAGGCAGCCCCAGCATTTT. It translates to CASSFTGQGARQPQHF.

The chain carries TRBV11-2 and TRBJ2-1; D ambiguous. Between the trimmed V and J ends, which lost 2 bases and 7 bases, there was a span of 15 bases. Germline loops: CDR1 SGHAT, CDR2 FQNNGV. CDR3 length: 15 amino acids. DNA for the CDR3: TGTGCCAGCAGCTTATTAAATGGACCCGGGAATGAGCAGTTCTTC. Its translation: CASSLLNGPGNEQFF.

This chain's CDR3 is CAWGTGLAIRDTQYF. CDR3 bases: TGTGCCTGGGGAACGGGACTAGCGATTCGAGATACGCAGTATTTT. The rearrangement joins TRBV30 to TRBJ2-3; 10 bases line up with TRBD2. The V and J ends lost 5 bases and 5 bases, in that order; junction bases with no gene match: 10. The CDR3 runs 15 residues. Per germline, CDR1 GTSNPN and CDR2 SVGIG (reference sequence). The whole variable domain, filled in from reference TRBV30 and TRBJ2-3, reads SQTIHQWPATLVQPVGSPLSLECTVEGTSNPNLYWYRQAAGRGLQLLFYSVGIGQISSEVPQNLSASRPQDRQFILSSKKLLLSDSGFYLCAWGTGLAIRDTQYFGPGTRLTVL.

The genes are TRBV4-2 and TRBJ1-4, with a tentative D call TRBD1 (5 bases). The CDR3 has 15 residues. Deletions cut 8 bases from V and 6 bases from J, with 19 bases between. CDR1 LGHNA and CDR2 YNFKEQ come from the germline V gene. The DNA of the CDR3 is TGTGCCAGCGGATCTTCGGGGCTCGGGCATGAAAAACTGTTTTTT. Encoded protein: CASGSSGLGHEKLFF.

CDR3 amino acids: CASRGQLAGGPHNEQFF. As DNA, the CDR3 is TGTGCCAGCAGGGGACAACTAGCGGGGGGACCCCACAATGAGCAGTTCTTC. This chain links TRBV7-9 with TRBJ2-1; 12 nucleotides agree with TRBD2. The CDR3 has 17 residues. Germline values: CDR1 SEHNR, CDR2 FQNEAQ (reference sequence). Trimming took 6 bases from V and 5 from J; bases not matched to a gene: 11. Combining the CDR3 with reference TRBV7-9 and TRBJ2-1 gives the whole variable domain DTGVSQNPRHKITKRGQNVTFRCDPISEHNRLYWYRQTLGQGPEFLTYFQNEAQLEKSRLLSDRFSAERPKGSFSTLEIQRTEQGDSAMYLCASRGQLAGGPHNEQFFGPGTRLTVL.

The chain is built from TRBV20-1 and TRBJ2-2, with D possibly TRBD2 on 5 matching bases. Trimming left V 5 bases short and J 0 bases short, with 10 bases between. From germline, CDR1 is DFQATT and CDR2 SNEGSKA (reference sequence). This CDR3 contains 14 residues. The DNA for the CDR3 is TGCAGTGCTCGTGACTACCCGAACACCGGGGAGCTGTTTTTT. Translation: CSARDYPNTGELFF.

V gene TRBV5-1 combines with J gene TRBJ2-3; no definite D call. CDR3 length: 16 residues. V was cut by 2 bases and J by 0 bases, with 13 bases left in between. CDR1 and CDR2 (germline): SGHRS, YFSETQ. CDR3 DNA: TGCGCCAGCAGCTTCCTCCGGACGCCGAGCACAGATACGCAGTATTTT. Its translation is CASSFLRTPSTDTQYF.

CDR3: CSVSPLLNEQFF. The CDR3 DNA follows: TGCAGCGTGAGCCCACTACTCAATGAGCAGTTCTTC. The chain has TRBV29-1 and TRBJ2-1, with D uncertain. CDR1 and CDR2 from the germline V gene are SQVTM and ANQGSEA. The ends were cut back, 6 bases at V and 6 bases at J, with 12 bases in the middle. CDR3 length: 12 amino acids.